The entry that follows covers one TCR beta chain sequence. V lost 3 bases to trimming and J lost 1 base, with 10 bases between them. The CDR3 loop spans 14 amino acids. Germline values: CDR1 SGHNT, CDR2 YYREEE (reference sequence). The sample belongs to a study of blood T cell repertoires in COVID-19. As handled by the study authors: How many nucleated cells were present was estimated from reference gene primer amplification. Here immunoSEQ multiplex PCR was the method, and the copy in TCRdb shows in-frame clones only, minus some. The DNA gave D and trimming, while V, J and clone size come from that table. The data show just under 95,000 clones, around 80% seen once.

Material: peripheral blood. The receptor comes from a human donor in a cohort sampled during active COVID-19. The chain is built from TRBV5-4 and TRBJ1-1; D may be TRBD1 (6 bases). The CDR3 DNA follows: TGTGCCAGCAGCTACAGACAGGCGAACACTGAAGCTTTCTTT. Translating gives CASSYRQANTEAFF.